The sequence of this T cell receptor (beta chain) was determined in a study of OX40 agonist ivuxolimab in advanced cancers. The overall study: Across the patients, intravenous ivuxolimab was delivered every 2 weeks at 0.01 to 10 mg/kg.

This clone was found a few times. The antigen remains unidentified. Study-wide findings and caveats: The study found among the lowest clonal expansion in partial responders at 0.1-3.0 mg/kg. Expanded clones were, on average, more numerous in CD8+ T cells than in CD4+.

With V trimmed by 6 bases and J by 5 bases, 4 bases remained unmatched. CDR1 is SNHLY, CDR2 FYNNEI, per germline. The length of the CDR3 is 14 residues. TCRdb's table, derived via immunoSEQ multiplex PCR, lists solely in-frame clones and lacks some. The data hold roughly 60,000 clones, with 65% to 90% observed a single time. Baseline was the first blood sampling point, followed by cycle 4 day 1 and cycle 7 day 1. The sequenced sample was CD4+ or CD8+ T cells sorted from blood, obtained in a trial of the OX40 agonist ivuxolimab. The V call is TRBV2, the J call TRBJ1-6; TRBD1 agrees at 7 bases. The receptor comes from an adult with an advanced solid tumor such as melanoma, head and neck, liver or kidney cancer. This CDR3 reads CASRAGTDNSPLHF. The DNA of the CDR3 is TGTGCCAGCAGGGCCGGGACAGATAATTCACCCCTCCACTTT.